This TCR beta chain was captured by sequencing in a study of T cell repertoires in cytomegalovirus infection. As for the study in general: CMV infection plus the matching HLA type was flagged by public TCR beta signatures.

TCRdb re-called the reads with MiXCR, one entry per CDR3 protein. The table shows approximately 750,000 distinct CDR3 sequences, with 35% to 40% occurring only once. Study results and caveats: Using cumulative public TCR beta family frequency, the authors identified those who carried CMV together with the relevant HLA.

Per germline, CDR1 LNHDA and CDR2 SQIVND (reference sequence). Trimming left V 3 bases short and J 2 bases short, with 10 bases between. The CDR3 contains 14 residues. As for this clonotype: Its antigen is unidentified.

This TCR was recovered from a human donor in good health (CMV status not recorded). Some clones in this sample may be carry-over from other donors' samples. The specimen was PBMCs. The chain couples TRBV19 to TRBJ1-1; D might be TRBD1 (5 bases). The CDR3 region is CASSMGQGNTEAFF. In DNA form, the CDR3 reads TGTGCCAGTAGTATGGGGCAGGGAAACACTGAAGCTTTCTTT.